The present entry profiles one T cell receptor (beta chain) with its context. What it binds is unknown. Sequencing was performed with immunoSEQ multiplex PCR; in TCRdb, only in-frame clones are kept and a portion is missing. This sample has about 350,000 clones, with about 85% found just once. This specimen belongs to a study of Ad26.COV2.S vaccination and SARS-CoV-2 variants. Study-level background: Once or twice, 56 days apart, Ad26.COV2.S was delivered intramuscularly.

Treatment given: over 15 received Ad26.COV2.S at low or high dose, single or two shots; 5 received placebo; per-sample allocation not given. On day 63 after the first injection, vaccine and placebo recipients gave samples. Regarding the study as a whole: For non-spike TCRs, breadth in vaccine recipients resembled that in placebo recipients. The TCR breadth and depth analyses may have understated or missed part of the total T cell responses.

The V gene's germline CDR1 is LNHNV and CDR2 YYDKDF (reference sequence). V lost 0 bases, J lost 3 bases, and 10 bases stayed unmatched. This CDR3 region has 18 residues. This sequence joins TRBV15 and TRBJ2-1; 8 nucleotides match TRBD2. This receptor was identified in a person between 18 and 65 years old who received the Ad26.COV2.S COVID-19 vaccine or a placebo. The sequencing here drew on peripheral blood, taken in a trial of Ad26.COV2.S vaccine versus placebo. CDR3 region: CATSRDATKAGVYNEQFF. The DNA for the CDR3 is TGTGCCACCAGCAGAGACGCTACTAAAGCGGGAGTCTACAATGAGCAGTTCTTC.